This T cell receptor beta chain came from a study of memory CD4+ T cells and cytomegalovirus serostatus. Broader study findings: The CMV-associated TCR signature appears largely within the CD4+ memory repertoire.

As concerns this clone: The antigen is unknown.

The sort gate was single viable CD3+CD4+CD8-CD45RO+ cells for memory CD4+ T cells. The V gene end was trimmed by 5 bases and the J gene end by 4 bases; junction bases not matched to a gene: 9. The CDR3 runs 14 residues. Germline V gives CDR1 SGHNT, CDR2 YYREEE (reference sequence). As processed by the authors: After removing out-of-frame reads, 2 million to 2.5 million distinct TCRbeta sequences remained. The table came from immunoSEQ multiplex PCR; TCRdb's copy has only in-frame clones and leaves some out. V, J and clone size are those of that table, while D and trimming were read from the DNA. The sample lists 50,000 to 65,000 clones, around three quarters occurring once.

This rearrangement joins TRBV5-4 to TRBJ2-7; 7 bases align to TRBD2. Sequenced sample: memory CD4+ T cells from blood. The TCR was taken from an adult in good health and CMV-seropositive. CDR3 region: CASRTGTKAYEQYF. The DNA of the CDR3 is TGTGCCAGCAGGACCGGGACTAAGGCTTACGAGCAGTACTTC.